This paragraph covers one T cell receptor (beta chain) sequence. It lacks a known antigen. No qualities accompany the bases; no much larger clone lies one base away. Read against the paper, the sample's time point label means: baseline before first vaccination. Samples from vaccinated people were obtained from the UK trials COV001 and COV002, which included a single-blind randomized controlled phase 2/3 trial of AZD1222 (ChAdOx1 nCoV-19) in healthy adults. For TCRbeta chain sequencing, PBMC samples were collected from trial participants at day 0 and at day 28 after the second dose. The sample belongs to a study of T cell responses to AZD1222 COVID-19 vaccine (dated by TCRdb to the early 2020s). Notes on the research overall: AZD1222 recipients with second doses at about 4 weeks or about 12 weeks were pooled, because spike-specific TCR depth and breadth did not differ between schedules. TCR sequencing was performed for about 240 trial participants, of whom approximately 200 were given two doses of AZD1222 and approximately 26 were given two doses of MenACWY control vaccine. Trial participants were enrolled by age into 18-55, 56-69 and 70-plus year subgroups, with 148, 28 and 57 TCR-sequenced participants respectively.

Including the terminal cysteine and phenylalanine, the CDR3 comprises 13 residues. The kept DNA is CDR3 alone, 39 bases in frame from the first base. V and J are truncated by 10 bases and 8 bases respectively, leaving an intervening sequence of 20 bases. CDR1 is given as LNHDA and CDR2 as SQIVND, both from the germline V gene (reference sequence). What the study reported, not specific to this receptor: Because no day 14 peak-response samples were available, the repertoires could be characterized only after the peak T cell response. Reportedly, close to half of the unique spike-specific TCRs recognized epitopes lying outside the regions that are mutated in the B.1.351 and B.1.1.7 variants. In the small 56-69-year group, the increase in depth fell short of significance, most likely because of low power. Vaccine-associated CD4 TCRs spanned the whole spike protein, with dominant responses in regions 160-218 and 743-854. Conclusions about previously exposed vaccinees are limited, since just six AZD1222 recipients were seropositive for SARS-CoV-2 at baseline. After two AZD1222 doses, spike-specific TCR breadth and depth were significantly higher than at day 0 and than in MenACWY recipients. Most participants were white British and females outnumbered males, and the authors suggested that clonal diversity may have been underestimated.

The CDR3 regions of human TCRbeta chains were analyzed by immunosequencing. The authors processed their data as follows. TCRs in the repertoires were matched against a reference library of SARS-CoV-2-specific TCRs that had been generated with the MIRA antigen-specificity platform. Breadth was defined as the fraction of unique TCRs that were SARS-CoV-2-associated. Depth was defined as the fraction of total T cells that were SARS-CoV-2-associated. Using the MIRA data, each spike-specific TCR was mapped to the spike region that the TCR reacts to and placed in a CD4 or CD8 class. Log10-transformed breadth and depth values were compared by one-way ANOVA with Sidak's multiple comparisons tests. The table was pulled from immuneACCESS by TCRdb, which kept in-frame rearrangements only. Such tables lose some clones; where checked, under half of the loss comes from unresolved V genes, and the rest has no known cause. D and trimming were read from the DNA, whereas the V and J calls and clone size are those reported in that table. Across this sample there are under 110,000 clones, with approximately 90% seen only once. Around 1.3% of the sample rests with the top ten.

The clonotype comes from an adult in good health. The chain couples TRBV19 to TRBJ1-1; the D gene assignment is ambiguous. Sequences were derived from peripheral blood, sampled on day 0 of AZD1222 vaccination. The CDR3 reads as follows: CATRRTVSGEAFF. The bases are TGTGCCACCCGCCGAACGGTTTCGGGAGAAGCTTTCTTT. With all but the CDR3 taken from the reference TRBV19 and TRBJ1-1 genes, the full variable domain is: DGGITQSPKYLFRKEGQNVTLSCEQNLNHDAMYWYRQDPGQGLRLIYYSQIVNDFQKGDIAEGYSVSREKKESFPLTVTSAQKNPTAFYLCATRRTVSGEAFFGQGTRLTVV.